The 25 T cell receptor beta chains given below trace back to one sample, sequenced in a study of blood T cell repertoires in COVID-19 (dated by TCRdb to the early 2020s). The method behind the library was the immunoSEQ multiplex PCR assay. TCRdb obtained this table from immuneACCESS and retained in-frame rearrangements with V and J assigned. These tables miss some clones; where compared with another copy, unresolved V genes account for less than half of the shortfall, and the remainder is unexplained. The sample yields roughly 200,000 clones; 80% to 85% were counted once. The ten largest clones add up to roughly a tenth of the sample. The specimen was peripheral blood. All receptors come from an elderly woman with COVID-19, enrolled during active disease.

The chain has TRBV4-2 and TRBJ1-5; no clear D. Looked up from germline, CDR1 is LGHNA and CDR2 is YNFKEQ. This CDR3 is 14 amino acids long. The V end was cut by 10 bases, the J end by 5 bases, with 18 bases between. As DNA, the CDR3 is TGTGCCATCACAGCGGTCATCCGGGATCAGCCCCAGCATTTT. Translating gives CAITAVIRDQPQHF.

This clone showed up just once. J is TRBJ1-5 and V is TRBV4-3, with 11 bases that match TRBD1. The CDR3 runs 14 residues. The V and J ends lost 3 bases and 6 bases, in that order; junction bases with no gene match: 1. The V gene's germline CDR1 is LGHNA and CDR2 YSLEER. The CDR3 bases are TGCGCCAGCAGCCAGGGACAGGGGGGTCAGCCCCAGCATTTT. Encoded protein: CASSQGQGGQPQHF.

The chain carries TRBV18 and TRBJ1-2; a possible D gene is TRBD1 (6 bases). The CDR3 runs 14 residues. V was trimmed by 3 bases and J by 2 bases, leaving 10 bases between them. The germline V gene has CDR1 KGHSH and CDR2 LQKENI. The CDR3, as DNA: TGTGCCAGCTCACCGGACAGTAAAAACTATGGCTACACCTTC. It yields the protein CASSPDSKNYGYTF.

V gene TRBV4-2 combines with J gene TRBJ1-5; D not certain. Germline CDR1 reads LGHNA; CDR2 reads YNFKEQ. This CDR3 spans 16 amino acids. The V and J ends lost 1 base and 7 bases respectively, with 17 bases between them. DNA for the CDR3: TGTGCCAGCAGCCAAGTAGGCGGCCTCTTGGAGCAGCCCCAGCATTTT. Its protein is CASSQVGGLLEQPQHF.

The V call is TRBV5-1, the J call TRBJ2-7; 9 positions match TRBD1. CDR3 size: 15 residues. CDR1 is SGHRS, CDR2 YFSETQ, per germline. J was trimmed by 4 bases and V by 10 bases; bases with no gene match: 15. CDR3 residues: CASKPGPGQGYEQYF. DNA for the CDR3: TGCGCCTCCAAACCGGGACCGGGACAGGGATACGAGCAGTACTTC.

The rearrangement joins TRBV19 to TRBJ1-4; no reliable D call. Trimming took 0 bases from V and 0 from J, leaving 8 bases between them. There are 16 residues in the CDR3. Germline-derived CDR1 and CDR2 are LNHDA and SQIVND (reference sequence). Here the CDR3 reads CASSIDLGATNEKLFF. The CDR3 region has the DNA TGTGCCAGTAGTATAGATCTGGGAGCAACTAATGAAAAACTGTTTTTT.

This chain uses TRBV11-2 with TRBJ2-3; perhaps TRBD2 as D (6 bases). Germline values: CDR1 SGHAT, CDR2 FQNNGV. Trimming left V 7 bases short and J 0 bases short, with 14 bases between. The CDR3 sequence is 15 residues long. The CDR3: CASIPLGTSTDTQYF. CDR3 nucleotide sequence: TGTGCCAGCATCCCTCTCGGGACTAGCACAGATACGCAGTATTTT. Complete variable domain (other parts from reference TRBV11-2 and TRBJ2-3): EAGVAQSPRYKIIEKRQSVAFWCNPISGHATLYWYQQILGQGPKLLIQFQNNGVVDDSQLPKDRFSAERLKGVDSTLKIQPAKLEDSAVYLCASIPLGTSTDTQYFGPGTRLTVL.

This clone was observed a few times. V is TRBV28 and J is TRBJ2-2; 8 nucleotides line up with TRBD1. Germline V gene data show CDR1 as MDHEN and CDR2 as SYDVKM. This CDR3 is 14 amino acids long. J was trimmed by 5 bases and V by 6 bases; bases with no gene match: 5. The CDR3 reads CASSGQGRTGELFF. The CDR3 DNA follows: TGTGCCAGCAGCGGACAGGGTAGGACCGGGGAGCTGTTTTTT.

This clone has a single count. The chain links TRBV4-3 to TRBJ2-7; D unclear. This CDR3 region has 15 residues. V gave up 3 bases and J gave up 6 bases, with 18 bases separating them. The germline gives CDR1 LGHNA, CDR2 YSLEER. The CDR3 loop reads CASSQRPAEVGEQYF. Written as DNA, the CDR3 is TGCGCCAGCAGCCAGCGGCCCGCAGAAGTGGGCGAGCAGTACTTC.

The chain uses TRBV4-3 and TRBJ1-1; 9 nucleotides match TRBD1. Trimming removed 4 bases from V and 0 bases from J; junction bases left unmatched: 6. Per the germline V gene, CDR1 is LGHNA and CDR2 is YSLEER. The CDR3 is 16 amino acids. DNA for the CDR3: TGCGCCAGCAGCCCCGGACAGGGGAAGGTGAACACTGAAGCTTTCTTT. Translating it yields CASSPGQGKVNTEAFF.

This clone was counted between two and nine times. The DNA for the CDR3 is TGTGCCAGCAGCTCACTAAGGACTAGCTCAAGGGGGCAGTACTTC. Protein product: CASSSLRTSSRGQYF. The V and J genes are TRBV11-1 and TRBJ2-7, with TRBD2 matching 8 bases. The germline gives CDR1 SGHAT, CDR2 FQDESV (reference sequence). V lost 4 bases and J lost 9; bases outside the gene matches: 14. This CDR3 spans 15 amino acids.

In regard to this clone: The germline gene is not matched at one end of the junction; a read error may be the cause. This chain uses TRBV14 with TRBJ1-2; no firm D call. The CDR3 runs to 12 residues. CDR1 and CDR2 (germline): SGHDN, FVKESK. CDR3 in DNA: TGTGCCAGCAGTCAAGAAAACTATGGCTACACTTTC. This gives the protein CASSQENYGYTF. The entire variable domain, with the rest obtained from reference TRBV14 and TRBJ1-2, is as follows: EAGVTQFPSHSVIEKGQTVTLRCDPISGHDNLYWYRRVMGKEIKFLLHFVKESKQDESGMPNNRFLAERTGGTYSTLKVQPAELEDSGVYFCASSQENYGYTFGSGTRLTVV.

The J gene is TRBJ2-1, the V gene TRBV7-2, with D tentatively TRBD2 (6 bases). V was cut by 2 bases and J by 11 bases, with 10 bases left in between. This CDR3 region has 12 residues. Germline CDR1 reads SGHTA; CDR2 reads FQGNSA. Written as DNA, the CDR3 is TGTGCCAGCAGCTTATATAGCGGTAAGCAGTTCTTC. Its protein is CASSLYSGKQFF.

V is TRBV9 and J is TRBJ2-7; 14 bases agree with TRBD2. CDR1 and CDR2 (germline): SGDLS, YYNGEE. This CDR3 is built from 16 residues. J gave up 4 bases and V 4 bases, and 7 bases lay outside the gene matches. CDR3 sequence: CASSLDGTSGGYEQYF. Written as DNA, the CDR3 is TGTGCCAGCAGCCTGGACGGGACTAGCGGGGGTTACGAGCAGTACTTC. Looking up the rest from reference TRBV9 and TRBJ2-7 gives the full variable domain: DSGVTQTPKHLITATGQRVTLRCSPRSGDLSVYWYQQSLDQGLQFLIQYYNGEERAKGNILERFSAQQFPDLHSELNLSSLELGDSALYFCASSLDGTSGGYEQYFGPGTRLTVT.

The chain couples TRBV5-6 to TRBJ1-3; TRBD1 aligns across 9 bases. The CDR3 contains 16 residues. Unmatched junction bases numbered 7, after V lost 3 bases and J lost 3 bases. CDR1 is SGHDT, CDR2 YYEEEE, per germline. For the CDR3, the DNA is TGTGCCAGCAGCTCGCCGGGACAGGGATTTGGAAACACCATATATTTT. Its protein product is CASSSPGQGFGNTIYF.

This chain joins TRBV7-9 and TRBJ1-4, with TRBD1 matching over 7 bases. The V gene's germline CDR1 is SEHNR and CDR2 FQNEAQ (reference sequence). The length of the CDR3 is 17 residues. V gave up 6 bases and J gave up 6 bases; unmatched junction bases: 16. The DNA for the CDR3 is TGTGCCAGCAGGAAAGACAGGGCCCCCAGGGGGGATGAAAAACTGTTTTTT. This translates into CASRKDRAPRGDEKLFF.

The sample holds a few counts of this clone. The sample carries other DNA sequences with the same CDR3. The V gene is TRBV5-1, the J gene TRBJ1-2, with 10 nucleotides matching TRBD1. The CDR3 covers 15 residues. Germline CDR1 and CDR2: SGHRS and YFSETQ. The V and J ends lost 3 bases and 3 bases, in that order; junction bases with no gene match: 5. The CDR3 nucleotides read TGCGCCAGCAGCTCCGGGACAGGGGTTGACTATGGCTACACCTTC. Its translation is CASSSGTGVDYGYTF.

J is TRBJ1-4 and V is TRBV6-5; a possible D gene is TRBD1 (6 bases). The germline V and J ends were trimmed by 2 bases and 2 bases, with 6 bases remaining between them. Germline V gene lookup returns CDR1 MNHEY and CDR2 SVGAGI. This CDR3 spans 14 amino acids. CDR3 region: CASSYRGTNEKLFF. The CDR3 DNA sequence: TGTGCCAGCAGTTACAGGGGGACTAATGAAAAACTGTTTTTT.

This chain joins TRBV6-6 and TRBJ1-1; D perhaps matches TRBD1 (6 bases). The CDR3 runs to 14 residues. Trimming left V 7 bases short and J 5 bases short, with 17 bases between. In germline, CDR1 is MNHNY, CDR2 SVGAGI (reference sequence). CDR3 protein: CASTIGGLGTEAFF. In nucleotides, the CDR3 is TGTGCCAGCACCATCGGGGGGCTAGGGACTGAAGCTTTCTTT.

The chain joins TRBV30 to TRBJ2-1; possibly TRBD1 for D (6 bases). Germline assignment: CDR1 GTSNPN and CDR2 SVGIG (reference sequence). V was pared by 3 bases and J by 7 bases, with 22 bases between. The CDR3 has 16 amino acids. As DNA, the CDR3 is TGTGCCTGGAGCGCTGGAACAGGGTCCGGAGTGAATGAGCAGTTCTTC. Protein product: CAWSAGTGSGVNEQFF.

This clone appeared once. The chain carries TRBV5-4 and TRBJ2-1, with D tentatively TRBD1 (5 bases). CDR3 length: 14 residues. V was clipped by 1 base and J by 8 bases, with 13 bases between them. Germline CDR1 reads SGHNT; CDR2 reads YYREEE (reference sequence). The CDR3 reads CASSLFGLRDEQFF. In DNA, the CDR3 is TGTGCCAGCAGCTTGTTTGGGCTCAGGGATGAGCAGTTCTTC.

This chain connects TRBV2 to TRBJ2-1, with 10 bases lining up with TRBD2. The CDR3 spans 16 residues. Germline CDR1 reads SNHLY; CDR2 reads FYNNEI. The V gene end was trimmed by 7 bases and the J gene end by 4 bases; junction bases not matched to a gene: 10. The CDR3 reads CASTPVTSGPYNEQFF. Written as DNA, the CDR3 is TGTGCCAGCACCCCGGTGACTAGCGGGCCTTACAATGAGCAGTTCTTC.

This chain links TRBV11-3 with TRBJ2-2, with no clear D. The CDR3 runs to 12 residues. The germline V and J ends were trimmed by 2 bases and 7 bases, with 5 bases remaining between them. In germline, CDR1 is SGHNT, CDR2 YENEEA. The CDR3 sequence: CASSLNIGELFF. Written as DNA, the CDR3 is TGTGCCAGCAGCTTAAATATCGGGGAGCTGTTTTTT.

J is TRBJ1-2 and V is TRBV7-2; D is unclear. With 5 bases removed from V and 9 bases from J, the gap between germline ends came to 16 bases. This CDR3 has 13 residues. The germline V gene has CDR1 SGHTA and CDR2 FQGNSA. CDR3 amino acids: CASSPGRTMRYTF. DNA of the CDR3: TGTGCCAGCAGCCCCGGTCGTACTATGCGCTACACCTTC.

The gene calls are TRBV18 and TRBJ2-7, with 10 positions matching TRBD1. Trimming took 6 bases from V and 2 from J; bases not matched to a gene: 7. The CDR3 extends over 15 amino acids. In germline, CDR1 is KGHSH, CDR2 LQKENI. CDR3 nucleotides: TGTGCCAGCTCGGGGACAGGGGACACCACCTACGAGCAGTACTTC. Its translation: CASSGTGDTTYEQYF.